A single sample is the source of the 8 T cell receptor beta chains below, sequenced in a study of blood T cell repertoires in COVID-19. Clones were read by immunoSEQ multiplex PCR, and TCRdb kept only the in-frame ones, dropping some. Among 150,000 to 200,000 clones listed, 80% to 85% were seen once. Sequencing was done on a sample of PBMCs or T cells enriched from blood (not recorded which). The source of these receptors is a man aged 65 to 85 who had been exposed to COVID-19.

This clone was detected once. The V and J genes are TRBV6-5 and TRBJ1-2, with a weak D call TRBD1 (5 bases). The V gene's germline CDR1 is MNHEY and CDR2 SVGAGI. V lost 6 bases and J lost 1, with 15 bases in between. The CDR3 totals 15 residues. The CDR3 spells CASSRARQSNYGYTF. The DNA for the CDR3 is TGTGCCAGCAGCCGAGCTCGACAGAGTAACTATGGCTACACCTTC.

The rearrangement uses TRBV7-9 and TRBJ1-4; no clear D gene. CDR1 and CDR2 (germline): SEHNR, FQNEAQ (reference sequence). The CDR3 loop spans 15 amino acids. Trimming took off 3 bases at V and 7 bases at J, with 15 bases between the two ends. For the CDR3, the DNA is TGTGCCAGCAGCTTTCTAGGGCGGGCCGTTGAAAAACTGTTTTTT. Protein: CASSFLGRAVEKLFF.

The gene calls are TRBV9 and TRBJ1-2, with a tentative D call TRBD1 (6 bases). V was cut by 5 bases and J by 6 bases, with 14 bases left in between. Germline V gene data show CDR1 as SGDLS and CDR2 as YYNGEE. The CDR3 length is 13 residues. The CDR3 region is CASRTGQFDGYTF. Written as DNA, the CDR3 is TGTGCCAGCAGGACCGGACAGTTCGATGGCTACACCTTC.

With regard to this clone: This CDR3 is also generated by other DNA sequences in the sample. The chain couples TRBV7-8 to TRBJ1-1, with a weak D call TRBD1 (5 bases). Deletions cut 4 bases from V and 1 base from J, with 13 bases between. Germline values: CDR1 SGHVS, CDR2 FQNEAQ. The CDR3 totals 15 residues. As DNA, the CDR3 is TGTGCCAGCAGCTCGGGTCAGGGTGGGAACACTGAAGCTTTCTTT. Amino acids: CASSSGQGGNTEAFF. The full variable domain, completed using reference TRBV7-8 and TRBJ1-1, is GAGVSQSPRYKVAKRGQDVALRCDPISGHVSLFWYQQALGQGPEFLTYFQNEAQLDKSGLPSDRFFAERPEGSVSTLKIQRTQQEDSAVYLCASSSGQGGNTEAFFGQGTRLTVV.

This sequence joins TRBV15 and TRBJ2-6, with D possibly TRBD2 on 5 matching bases. Germline V CDR1 and CDR2: LNHNV, YYDKDF (reference sequence). This CDR3 comprises 15 residues. Deletions cut 7 bases from V and 2 bases from J, with 12 bases between. CDR3 protein: CATTPSGTGANVLTF. Here the CDR3 DNA reads TGTGCCACCACCCCCTCGGGGACTGGGGCCAACGTCCTGACTTTC. Complete variable domain (other parts from reference TRBV15 and TRBJ2-6): DAMVIQNPRYQVTQFGKPVTLSCSQTLNHNVMYWYQQKSSQAPKLLFHYYDKDFNNEADTPDNFQSRRPNTSFCFLDIRSPGLGDTAMYLCATTPSGTGANVLTFGAGSRLTVL.

This CDR3 reads CASSYPDRGAQHF. CDR3 sequence (DNA): TGTGCCAGCAGTTACCCCGACAGGGGAGCCCAGCATTTT. V and J are TRBV6-6 and TRBJ1-5, with 8 bases lining up with TRBD1. The germline V gene encodes CDR1 MNHNY and CDR2 SVGAGI (reference sequence). The CDR3 sequence is 13 residues long. V lost 2 bases, J lost 11 bases, and 5 bases stayed unmatched.

This clone was found a few times. The J gene is TRBJ1-1, the V gene TRBV6-5; D is perhaps TRBD1 (5 bases). Looked up from germline, CDR1 is MNHEY and CDR2 is SVGAGI. V lost 2 bases to trimming and J lost 6 bases, with 16 bases between them. This CDR3 has 15 amino acids. In nucleotides, the CDR3 is TGTGCCAGCAGTTACGGAACAGGAGCTGGGGCTGAAGCTTTCTTT. This translates into CASSYGTGAGAEAFF.

This clone was found once. The chain employs TRBV29-1 and TRBJ1-2; 7 positions agree with TRBD1. V lost 8 bases to trimming and J lost 7 bases; unmatched junction nucleotides: 25. The CDR3 totals 17 residues. Germline V CDR1 and CDR2: SQVTM, ANQGSEA. The CDR3 sequence is CSCRLVGTDPHLSGYTF. CDR3 DNA sequence: TGCAGCTGTAGGTTGGTCGGGACAGACCCCCACTTGTCTGGCTACACCTTC.